This T cell receptor beta chain was recovered during a study of blood T cell repertoires in COVID-19. Study as a whole: Acute and convalescent COVID-19 specimens originated in the United States, Italy and Spain. PBMCs, B-cell-depleted T cells, or T cells were the source of the cDNA or gDNA that made up the material.

This table comes from immunoSEQ multiplex PCR, and its TCRdb copy is limited to in-frame clones, with some not included. The sample lists some 120,000 clones; approximately 88% were seen once. CDR3 length equals 15 residues. Trimming shortened V by 9 bases and J by 5 bases, and 22 bases separated the two germline ends. Germline assignment: CDR1 SGHNT and CDR2 YYREEE (reference sequence). This receptor was obtained from a man aged 50 to 60 with acute or convalescent COVID-19. What was sequenced was peripheral blood. V and J are TRBV5-4 and TRBJ2-3; D might be TRBD1 (5 bases). DNA of the CDR3: TGTGCCACCGCTTCCCAGGGATCAATGGGAGATACGCAGTATTTT. It specifies CATASQGSMGDTQYF.